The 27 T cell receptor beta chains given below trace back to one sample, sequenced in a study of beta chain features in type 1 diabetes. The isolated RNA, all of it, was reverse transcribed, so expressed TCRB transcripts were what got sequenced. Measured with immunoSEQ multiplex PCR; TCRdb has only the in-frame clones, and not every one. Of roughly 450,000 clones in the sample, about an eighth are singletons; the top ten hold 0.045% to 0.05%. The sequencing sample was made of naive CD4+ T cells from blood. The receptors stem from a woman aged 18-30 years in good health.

CDR3 loop: CASSQEPSGRWGEQFF. The CDR3 DNA is TGCGCCAGCAGCCAAGAACCTAGCGGGAGGTGGGGTGAGCAGTTCTTC. V and J are TRBV4-1 and TRBJ2-1; 11 bases fit TRBD2. Per germline, CDR1 MGHRA and CDR2 YSYEKL. The CDR3 consists of 16 residues. V dropped 0 bases and J dropped 9; count of bases not matched to a gene: 7.

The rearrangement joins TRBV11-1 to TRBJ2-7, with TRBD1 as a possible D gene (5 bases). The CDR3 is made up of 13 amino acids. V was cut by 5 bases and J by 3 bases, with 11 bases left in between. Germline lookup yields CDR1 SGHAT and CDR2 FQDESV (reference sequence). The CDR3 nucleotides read TGTGCCAGCAGCCCTCGACAGTTCTACGAGCAGTACTTC. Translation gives CASSPRQFYEQYF.

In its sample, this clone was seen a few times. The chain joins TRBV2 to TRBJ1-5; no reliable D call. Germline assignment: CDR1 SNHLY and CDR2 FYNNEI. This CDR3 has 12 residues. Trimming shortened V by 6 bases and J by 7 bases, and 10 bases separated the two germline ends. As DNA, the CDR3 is TGTGCCAGCAGGGCAGCGGGACAGCCCCAGCATTTT. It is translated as CASRAAGQPQHF.

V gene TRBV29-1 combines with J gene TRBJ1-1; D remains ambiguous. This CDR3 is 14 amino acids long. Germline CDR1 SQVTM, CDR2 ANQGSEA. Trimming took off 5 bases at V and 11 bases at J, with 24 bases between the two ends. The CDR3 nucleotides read TGCAGCGTTCCTACAGAGGATTCTATAGGCGTGGCTTTCTTT. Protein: CSVPTEDSIGVAFF.

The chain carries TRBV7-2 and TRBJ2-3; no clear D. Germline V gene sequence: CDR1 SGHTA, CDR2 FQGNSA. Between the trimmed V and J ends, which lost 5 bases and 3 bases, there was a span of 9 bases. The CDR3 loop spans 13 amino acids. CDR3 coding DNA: TGTGCCAGCAGCCGCGCTCGGACAGATACGCAGTATTTT. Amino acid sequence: CASSRARTDTQYF.

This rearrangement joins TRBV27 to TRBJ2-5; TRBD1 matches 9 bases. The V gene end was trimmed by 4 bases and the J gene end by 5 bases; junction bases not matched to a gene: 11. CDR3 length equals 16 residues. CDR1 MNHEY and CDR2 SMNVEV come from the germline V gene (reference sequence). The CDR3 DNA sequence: TGTGCCAGCAGTTCGCGAAAACAGGGGGCGCGGGAGACCCAGTACTTC. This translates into CASSSRKQGARETQYF.

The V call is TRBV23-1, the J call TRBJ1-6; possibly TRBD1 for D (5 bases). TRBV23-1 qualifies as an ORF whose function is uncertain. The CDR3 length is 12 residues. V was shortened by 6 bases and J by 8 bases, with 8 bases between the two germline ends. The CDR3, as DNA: TGCGCCAGCAGCTCAGGGTATTCACCCCTCCACTTT. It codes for CASSSGYSPLHF.

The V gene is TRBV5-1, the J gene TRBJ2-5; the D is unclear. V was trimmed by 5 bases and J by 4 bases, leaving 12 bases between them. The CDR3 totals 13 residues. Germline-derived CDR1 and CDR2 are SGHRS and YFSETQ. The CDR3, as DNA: TGCGCCAGCAGTCCCATCGTGGGAGAGACCCAGTACTTC. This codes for CASSPIVGETQYF.

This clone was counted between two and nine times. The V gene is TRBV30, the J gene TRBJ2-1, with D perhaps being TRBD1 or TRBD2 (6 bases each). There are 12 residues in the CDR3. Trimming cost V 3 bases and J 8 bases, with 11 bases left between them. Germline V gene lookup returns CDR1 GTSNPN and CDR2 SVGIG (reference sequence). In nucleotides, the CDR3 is TGTGCCTGGAGCCGGGGGCCATATGAGCAGTTCTTC. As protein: CAWSRGPYEQFF.

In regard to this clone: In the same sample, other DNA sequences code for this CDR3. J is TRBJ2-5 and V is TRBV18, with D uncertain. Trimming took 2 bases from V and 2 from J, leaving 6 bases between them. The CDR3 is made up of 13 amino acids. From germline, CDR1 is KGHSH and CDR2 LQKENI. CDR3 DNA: TGTGCCAGCTCACCAGGCTCGCAAGAGACCCAGTACTTC. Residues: CASSPGSQETQYF.

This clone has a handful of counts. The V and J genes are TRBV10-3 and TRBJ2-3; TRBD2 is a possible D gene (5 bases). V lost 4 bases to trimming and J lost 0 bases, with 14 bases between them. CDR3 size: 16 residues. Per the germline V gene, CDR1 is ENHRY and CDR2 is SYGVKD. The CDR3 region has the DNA TGTGCCATCAGTGGACTTAGCGAAACTAGCACAGATACGCAGTATTTT. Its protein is CAISGLSETSTDTQYF.

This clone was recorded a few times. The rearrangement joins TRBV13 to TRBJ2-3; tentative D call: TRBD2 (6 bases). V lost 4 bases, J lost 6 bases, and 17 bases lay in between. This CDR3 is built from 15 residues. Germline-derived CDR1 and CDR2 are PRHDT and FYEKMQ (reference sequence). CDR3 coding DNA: TGTGCCAGCAGCTCAGGACTATGGGAGAGGGATACGCAGTATTTT. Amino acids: CASSSGLWERDTQYF. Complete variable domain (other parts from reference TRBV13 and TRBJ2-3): AAGVIQSPRHLIKEKRETATLKCYPIPRHDTVYWYQQGPGQDPQFLISFYEKMQSDKGSIPDRFSAQQFSDYHSELNMSSLELGDSALYFCASSSGLWERDTQYFGPGTRLTVL.

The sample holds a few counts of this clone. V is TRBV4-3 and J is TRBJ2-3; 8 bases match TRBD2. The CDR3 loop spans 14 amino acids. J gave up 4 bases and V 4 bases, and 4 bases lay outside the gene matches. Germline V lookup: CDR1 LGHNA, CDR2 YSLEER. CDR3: CASSRRRGADTQYF. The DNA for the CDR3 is TGCGCCAGCAGCCGCAGGCGGGGGGCAGATACGCAGTATTTT.

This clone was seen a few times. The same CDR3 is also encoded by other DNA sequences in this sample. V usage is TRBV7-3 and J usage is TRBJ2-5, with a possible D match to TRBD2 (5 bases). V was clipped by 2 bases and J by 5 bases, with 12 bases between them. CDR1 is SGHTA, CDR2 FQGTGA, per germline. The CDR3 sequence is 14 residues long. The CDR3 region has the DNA TGTGCCAGCAGCTTAGGGCTAGCAGGCGAGACCCAGTACTTC. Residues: CASSLGLAGETQYF.

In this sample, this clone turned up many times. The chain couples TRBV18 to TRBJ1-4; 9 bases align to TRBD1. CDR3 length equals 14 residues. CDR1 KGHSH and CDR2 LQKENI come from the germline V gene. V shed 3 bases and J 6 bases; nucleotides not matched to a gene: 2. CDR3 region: CASSPDRGDEKLFF. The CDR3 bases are TGTGCCAGCTCACCGGACAGGGGCGATGAAAAACTGTTTTTT.

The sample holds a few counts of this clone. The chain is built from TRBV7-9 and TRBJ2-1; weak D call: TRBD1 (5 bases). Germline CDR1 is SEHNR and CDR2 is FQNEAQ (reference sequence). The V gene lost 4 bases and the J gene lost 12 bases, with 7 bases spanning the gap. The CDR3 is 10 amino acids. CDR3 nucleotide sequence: TGTGCCAGCAGCTCCCAGGGGCAGTTCTTC. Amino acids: CASSSQGQFF.

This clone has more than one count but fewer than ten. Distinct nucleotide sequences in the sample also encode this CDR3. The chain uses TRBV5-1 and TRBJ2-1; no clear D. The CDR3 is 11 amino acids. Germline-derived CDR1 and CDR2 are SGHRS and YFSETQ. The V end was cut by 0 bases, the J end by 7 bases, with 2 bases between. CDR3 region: CASSLDNEQFF. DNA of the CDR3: TGCGCCAGCAGCTTGGATAATGAGCAGTTCTTC.

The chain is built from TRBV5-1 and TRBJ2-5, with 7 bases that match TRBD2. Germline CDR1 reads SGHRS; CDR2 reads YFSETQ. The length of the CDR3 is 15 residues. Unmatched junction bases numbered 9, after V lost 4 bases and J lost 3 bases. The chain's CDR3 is CASSPLGTTEETQYF. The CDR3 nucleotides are TGCGCCAGCAGCCCGCTCGGGACTACCGAAGAGACCCAGTACTTC.

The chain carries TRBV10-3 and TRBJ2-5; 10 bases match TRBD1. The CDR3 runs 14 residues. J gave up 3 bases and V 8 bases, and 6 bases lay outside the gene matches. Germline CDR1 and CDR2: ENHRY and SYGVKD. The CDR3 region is CAIRGGTGEETQYF. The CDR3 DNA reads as TGTGCCATCCGTGGGGGGACAGGGGAAGAGACCCAGTACTTC.

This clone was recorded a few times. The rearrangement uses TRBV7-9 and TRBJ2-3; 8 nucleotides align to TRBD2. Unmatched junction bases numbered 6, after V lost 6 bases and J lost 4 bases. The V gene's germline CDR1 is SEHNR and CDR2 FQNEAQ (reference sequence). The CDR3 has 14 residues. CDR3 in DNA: TGTGCCAGCAGACACAGCGGGAGCGCAGATACGCAGTATTTT. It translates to CASRHSGSADTQYF.

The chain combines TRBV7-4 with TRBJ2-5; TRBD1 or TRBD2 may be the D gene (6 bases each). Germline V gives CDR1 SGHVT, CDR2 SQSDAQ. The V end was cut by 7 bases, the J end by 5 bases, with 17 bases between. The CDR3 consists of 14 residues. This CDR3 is CASIGGVLAETQYF. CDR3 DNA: TGTGCCAGCATCGGGGGCGTTCTAGCGGAGACCCAGTACTTC. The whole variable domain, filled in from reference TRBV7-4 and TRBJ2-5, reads GAGVSQSPRYKVAKRGRDVALRCDSISGHVTLYWYRQTLGQGSEVLTYSQSDAQRDKSGRPSGRFSAERPERSVSTLKIQRTEQGDSAVYLCASIGGVLAETQYFGPGTRLLVL.

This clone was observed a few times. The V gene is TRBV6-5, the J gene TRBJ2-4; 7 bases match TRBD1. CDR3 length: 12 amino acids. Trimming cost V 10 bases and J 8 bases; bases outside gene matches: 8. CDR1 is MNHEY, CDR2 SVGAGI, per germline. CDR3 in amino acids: CATQTGQDIQYF. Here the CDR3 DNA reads TGTGCCACCCAGACAGGGCAGGACATTCAGTACTTC.

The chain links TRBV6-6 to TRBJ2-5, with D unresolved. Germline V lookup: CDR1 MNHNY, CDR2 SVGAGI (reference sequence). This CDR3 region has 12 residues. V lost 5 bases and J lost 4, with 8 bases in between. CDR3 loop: CASSTLGETQYF. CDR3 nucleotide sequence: TGTGCCAGCAGTACTCTGGGAGAGACCCAGTACTTC.

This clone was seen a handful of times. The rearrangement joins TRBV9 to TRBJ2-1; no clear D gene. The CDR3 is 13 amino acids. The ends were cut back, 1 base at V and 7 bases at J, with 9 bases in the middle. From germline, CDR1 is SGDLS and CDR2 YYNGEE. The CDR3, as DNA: TGTGCCAGCAGCGTATATATTTCGAATGAGCAGTTCTTC. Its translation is CASSVYISNEQFF. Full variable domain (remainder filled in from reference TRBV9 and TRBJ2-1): DSGVTQTPKHLITATGQRVTLRCSPRSGDLSVYWYQQSLDQGLQFLIQYYNGEERAKGNILERFSAQQFPDLHSELNLSSLELGDSALYFCASSVYISNEQFFGPGTRLTVL.

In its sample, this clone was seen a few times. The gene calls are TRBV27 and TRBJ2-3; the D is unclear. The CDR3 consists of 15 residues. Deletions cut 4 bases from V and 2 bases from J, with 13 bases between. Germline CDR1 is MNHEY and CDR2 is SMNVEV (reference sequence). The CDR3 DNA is TGTGCCAGCAGTTCCCTAGAAGTGACCACAGATACGCAGTATTTT. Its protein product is CASSSLEVTTDTQYF.

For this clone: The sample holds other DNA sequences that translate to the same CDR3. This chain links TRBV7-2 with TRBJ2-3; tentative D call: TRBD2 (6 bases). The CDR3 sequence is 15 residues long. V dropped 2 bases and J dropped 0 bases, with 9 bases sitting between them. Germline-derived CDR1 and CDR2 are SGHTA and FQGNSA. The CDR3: CASSLRRGSTDTQYF. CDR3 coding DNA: TGTGCCAGCAGCTTAAGGCGGGGTAGCACAGATACGCAGTATTTT.

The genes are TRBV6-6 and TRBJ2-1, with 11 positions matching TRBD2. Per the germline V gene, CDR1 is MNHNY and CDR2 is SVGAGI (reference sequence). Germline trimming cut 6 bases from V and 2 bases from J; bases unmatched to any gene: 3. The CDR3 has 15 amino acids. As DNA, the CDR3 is TGTGCCAGCAGCCGTAGCGGGAGGGCCTACAATGAGCAGTTCTTC. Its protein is CASSRSGRAYNEQFF.